This T cell receptor (beta chain) stems from a study of shared clonotypes between healthy human individuals. Overall study: CD4 naive and memory got three plates each, CD8 naive two, CD8 memory one.

A note on this clone: Its antigen is as yet unknown.

Nashville, Tennessee was home to all donors, each a Caucasian adult. The genomic DNA of each subset was split evenly across several immunoSEQ plates. Repertoires were generated with immunoSEQ multiplex PCR, while TCRdb's copy carries only in-frame clones and drops some. The sample lists about 1.5 million clones; nearly 99% were seen once. The CDR3 contains 13 residues. Trimming stripped 5 bases from V and 3 bases from J, with 11 bases between. Germline V gene data show CDR1 as SEHNR and CDR2 as FQNEAQ (reference sequence). Findings and caveats of the study: It was observed that roughly 5% of naive CD4 clonotypes were shared across a few donors.

Sequences were obtained from naive CD4+ T cells sorted from blood. Subset defined: CD45RA+ positively selected. V usage is TRBV7-9 and J usage is TRBJ2-7; D may be TRBD2 (5 bases). This TCR derives from a man between 25 and 39 years old in good health. The CDR3 nucleotides read TGTGCCAGCAGCATCGGGATTTACTACGAGCAGTACTTC. Its translation: CASSIGIYYEQYF. The full variable domain, in which reference TRBV7-9 and TRBJ2-7 provide the parts outside the CDR3, is DTGVSQNPRHKITKRGQNVTFRCDPISEHNRLYWYRQTLGQGPEFLTYFQNEAQLEKSRLLSDRFSAERPKGSFSTLEIQRTEQGDSAMYLCASSIGIYYEQYFGPGTRLTVT.